This T cell receptor (beta chain) was captured by sequencing in a study of blood T cell repertoires in COVID-19. Whole-study context: COVID-19 samples from acute and convalescent phases originated in the United States, Italy and Spain. Nucleic acid was either cDNA or gDNA, and it came from T cells, B-cell-depleted T cells, or PBMCs.

Per the study methods: From reference gene primer amplification, estimates of nucleated cell counts were derived. Measured with immunoSEQ multiplex PCR; TCRdb has only the in-frame clones, and not every one. V, J and clone size were drawn from that table, and D and trimming were deduced from the DNA. The profile covers fewer than 35,000 clones, with 87% appearing a single time and approximately 2% taken by the ten largest. Trimming removed 5 bases from V and 6 bases from J; junction bases left unmatched: 10. The CDR3 sequence is 15 residues long. Germline CDR1 SGHAT, CDR2 FQNNGV. Specimen: peripheral blood. The V gene is TRBV11-2, the J gene TRBJ2-1; 7 bases are shared with TRBD1. The sequence was collected from a man aged 45-65 years with active or convalescent COVID-19. CDR3 in DNA: TGTGCCAGCAGCCCAACCGGGACAGTAATCAATGAGCAGTTCTTC. Protein sequence: CASSPTGTVINEQFF. Supplemented by reference TRBV11-2 and TRBJ2-1, the full variable domain reads EAGVAQSPRYKIIEKRQSVAFWCNPISGHATLYWYQQILGQGPKLLIQFQNNGVVDDSQLPKDRFSAERLKGVDSTLKIQPAKLEDSAVYLCASSPTGTVINEQFFGPGTRLTVL.